These 16 T cell receptor beta chains were sequenced from one sample in a study of blood T cells in healthy people across ages. A second PCR of 7 to 11 cycles used a sample-barcoded 5' primer and a J-beta primer mix. Each CDR3 protein is one row after TCRdb ran MiXCR on the 5' RACE reads. The repertoire holds about 1.4 million distinct CDR3 sequences, with around 59% as singletons. Sequenced input: blood. The receptors originated from a man between 18 and 35 years old in good health.

A few counts support this clonotype. At one end, the junction sequence differs from germline, possibly due to a read error. V and J are TRBV3-1 and TRBJ1-2; TRBD1 aligns across 12 bases. The length of the CDR3 is 18 residues. Germline-derived CDR1 and CDR2 are LGHDT and YNNKEL (reference sequence). As DNA, the CDR3 is TGTGCCAGCAGCCAGAGTCCGGGACAGGGGGCGCTAGGCTATGGTTACACCTTC. Protein sequence: CASSQSPGQGALGYGYTF.

The genes are TRBV29-1 and TRBJ2-7; perhaps TRBD2 as D (5 bases). V was clipped by 4 bases and J by 4 bases, with 14 bases between them. Germline V gene sequence: CDR1 SQVTM, CDR2 ANQGSEA. The CDR3 has 13 residues. The CDR3 is CSVAGRTGYEQYF. CDR3 DNA sequence: TGCAGCGTTGCCGGCAGGACGGGATACGAGCAGTACTTC.

About this clonotype itself: An end of the junction differs from the germline gene, which may be a read error. V gene TRBV7-2 combines with J gene TRBJ1-1; tentative D call: TRBD1 (6 bases). The CDR3 runs to 14 residues. Per the germline V gene, CDR1 is SGHTA and CDR2 is FQGNSA. As DNA, the CDR3 is TGTGCCGGCAGCTTAGGCCCGGGGGCCACTGAAGCTTTCTTT. This gives the protein CAGSLGPGATEAFF.

V is TRBV24-1 and J is TRBJ1-2, with 7 bases identical to TRBD1. CDR1 is KGHDR, CDR2 SFDVKD, per germline. Germline trimming cut 3 bases from V and 2 bases from J; bases unmatched to any gene: 2. CDR3 size: 14 residues. CDR3 nucleotides: TGTGCCACCAGTGATGGGGACAGAAACTATGGCTACACCTTC. Amino acid sequence: CATSDGDRNYGYTF.

The J gene is TRBJ1-1, the V gene TRBV7-9; D possibly corresponds to TRBD1 (6 bases). The V end lost 6 bases, the J end lost 1 base, and 12 bases lay between the germline ends. CDR1 SEHNR and CDR2 FQNEAQ come from the germline V gene (reference sequence). There are 14 residues in the CDR3. The CDR3 nucleotides are TGTGCCAGCAGGAACCGGGACACGAACACTGAAGCTTTCTTT. Encoded protein: CASRNRDTNTEAFF.

This clonotype was seen at least ten times. The J gene is TRBJ2-5, the V gene TRBV2; D not certain. V lost 6 bases, J lost 0 bases, and 2 bases lay in between. This CDR3 is 11 amino acids long. Looked up from germline, CDR1 is SNHLY and CDR2 is FYNNEI. The CDR3 sequence is CASRYQETQYF. The CDR3 DNA sequence: TGTGCCAGCAGATACCAAGAGACCCAGTACTTC.

This chain links TRBV7-2 with TRBJ1-5, with D tentatively TRBD1 (6 bases). The germline V gene has CDR1 SGHTA and CDR2 FQGNSA. The CDR3 spans 15 residues. V was pared by 1 base and J by 4 bases, with 11 bases between. The CDR3 loop reads CASSLGQDTNQPQHF. CDR3 coding DNA: TGTGCCAGCAGCTTAGGACAGGACACGAATCAGCCCCAGCATTTT.

This clonotype was detected only a few times. V and J are TRBV20-1 and TRBJ2-3; 10 bases are shared with TRBD2. The V gene end was trimmed by 2 bases and the J gene end by 0 bases; junction bases not matched to a gene: 5. This CDR3 comprises 16 residues. Per the germline V gene, CDR1 is DFQATT and CDR2 is SNEGSKA (reference sequence). The CDR3 reads CSARSELAGSTDTQYF. The CDR3, as DNA: TGCAGTGCTAGATCCGAACTAGCGGGGAGCACAGATACGCAGTATTTT.

The gene calls are TRBV19 and TRBJ2-3; D uncertain. Germline loops: CDR1 LNHDA, CDR2 SQIVND (reference sequence). V lost 4 bases, J lost 2 bases, and 10 bases lay in between. This CDR3 comprises 14 residues. The CDR3 region has the DNA TGTGCCAGTAGTAGTCAAGCTTCCACAGATACGCAGTATTTT. The encoded protein is CASSSQASTDTQYF. Full variable domain (rest looked up from reference TRBV19 and TRBJ2-3): DGGITQSPKYLFRKEGQNVTLSCEQNLNHDAMYWYRQDPGQGLRLIYYSQIVNDFQKGDIAEGYSVSREKKESFPLTVTSAQKNPTAFYLCASSSQASTDTQYFGPGTRLTVL.

The sample holds a few counts of this clonotype. The rearrangement uses TRBV6-5 and TRBJ1-5, with D unresolved. Between the trimmed V and J ends, which lost 2 bases and 5 bases, there was a span of 7 bases. The CDR3 totals 13 residues. Germline V gene sequence: CDR1 MNHEY, CDR2 SVGAGI. This CDR3 reads CASSYQADQPQHF. The CDR3 DNA is TGTGCCAGCAGTTACCAGGCAGATCAGCCCCAGCATTTT.

This chain links TRBV6-6 with TRBJ1-1; D is perhaps TRBD1 (5 bases). Trimming left V 6 bases short and J 3 bases short, with 14 bases between. The CDR3 runs to 14 residues. CDR1 is MNHNY and CDR2 is SVGAGI in the germline V gene (reference sequence). The CDR3 reads CASSSAAGDTEAFF. The CDR3 DNA reads as TGTGCCAGCAGCTCAGCCGCGGGGGACACTGAAGCTTTCTTT.

This chain uses TRBV7-9 with TRBJ1-4, with D perhaps TRBD1 (5 bases). V dropped 3 bases and J dropped 4 bases, with 9 bases sitting between them. Germline loops: CDR1 SEHNR, CDR2 FQNEAQ (reference sequence). The CDR3 sequence is 14 residues long. For the CDR3, the DNA is TGTGCCAGCAGCTTGGGGGGAATTAATGAAAAACTGTTTTTT. It codes for CASSLGGINEKLFF.

This clonotype was detected once. The gene calls are TRBV13 and TRBJ2-4, with 9 bases identical to TRBD1. Germline V gives CDR1 PRHDT, CDR2 FYEKMQ (reference sequence). The CDR3 consists of 14 residues. With V trimmed by 5 bases and J by 13 bases, 12 bases remained unmatched. The CDR3 DNA reads as TGTGCCAGCAGCCGGGGACAGGGTTTTTACGGGCAGTACTTC. Translating it yields CASSRGQGFYGQYF.

V usage is TRBV2 and J usage is TRBJ1-6; unclear D gene. Trimming shortened V by 2 bases and J by 7 bases, and 12 bases separated the two germline ends. This CDR3 has 15 residues. Germline V CDR1 and CDR2: SNHLY, FYNNEI. The DNA of the CDR3 is TGTGCCAGCAGTGAAAACGCAGGCCTGAATTCACCCCTCCACTTT. It specifies CASSENAGLNSPLHF.

This clonotype was seen more than once but under ten times. The gene calls are TRBV5-4 and TRBJ1-1; TRBD1 aligns across 7 bases. Germline CDR1 is SGHNT and CDR2 is YYREEE (reference sequence). The CDR3 covers 13 residues. V lost 4 bases, J lost 5 bases, and 5 bases stayed unmatched. DNA for the CDR3: TGTGCCAGCAGCCAGGGGGGGGTAACTGAAGCTTTCTTT. Residues: CASSQGGVTEAFF.

This clonotype was counted between two and nine times. The V gene is TRBV15, the J gene TRBJ1-2, with 7 nucleotides matching TRBD1. Germline lookup yields CDR1 LNHNV and CDR2 YYDKDF (reference sequence). This CDR3 region has 16 residues. V shed 0 bases, J shed 4 bases, and the junction held 8 bases outside the gene matches. The CDR3 region is CATSRDSTGDIYGYTF. The CDR3, as DNA: TGTGCCACCAGCAGAGATTCTACAGGGGACATCTATGGCTACACCTTC.